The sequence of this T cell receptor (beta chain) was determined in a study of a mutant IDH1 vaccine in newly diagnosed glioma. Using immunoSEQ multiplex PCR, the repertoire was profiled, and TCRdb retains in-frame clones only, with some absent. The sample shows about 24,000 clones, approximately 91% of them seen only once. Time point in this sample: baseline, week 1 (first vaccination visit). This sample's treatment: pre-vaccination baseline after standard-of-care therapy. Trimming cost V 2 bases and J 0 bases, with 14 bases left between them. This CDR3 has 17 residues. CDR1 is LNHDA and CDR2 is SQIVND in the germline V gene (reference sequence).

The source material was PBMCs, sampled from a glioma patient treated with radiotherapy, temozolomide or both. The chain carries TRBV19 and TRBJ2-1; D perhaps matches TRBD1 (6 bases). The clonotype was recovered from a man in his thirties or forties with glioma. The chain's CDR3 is CASSIIWTESSYNEQFF. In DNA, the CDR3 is TGTGCCAGTAGTATAATTTGGACAGAAAGCTCCTACAATGAGCAGTTCTTC.